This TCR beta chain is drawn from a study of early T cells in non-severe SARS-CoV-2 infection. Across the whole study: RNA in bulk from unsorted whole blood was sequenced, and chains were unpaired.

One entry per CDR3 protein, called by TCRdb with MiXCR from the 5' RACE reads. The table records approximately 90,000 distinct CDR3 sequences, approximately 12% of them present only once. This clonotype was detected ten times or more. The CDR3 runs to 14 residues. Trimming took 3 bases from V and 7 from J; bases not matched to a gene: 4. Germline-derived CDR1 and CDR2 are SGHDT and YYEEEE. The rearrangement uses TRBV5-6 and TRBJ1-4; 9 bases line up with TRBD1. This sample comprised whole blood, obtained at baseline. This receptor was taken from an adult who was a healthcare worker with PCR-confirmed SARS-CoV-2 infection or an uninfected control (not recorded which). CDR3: CASSSTGGGEKLFF. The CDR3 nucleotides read TGTGCCAGCAGCTCTACAGGGGGCGGTGAAAAACTGTTTTTT.